Given below is one T cell receptor (beta chain) in context. Antigen unknown. The record originates from a study of T cell responses to AZD1222 COVID-19 vaccine. Overall study results and limits: At baseline, just 5 or 6 AZD1222 recipients tested seropositive.

This table comes from immunoSEQ multiplex PCR, and its TCRdb copy is limited to in-frame clones, with some not included. Of more than 150,000 clones listed, about 92% were seen once; the top ten hold approximately 1.3%. Second-dose recipients at about 4 or about 12 weeks were treated as one pooled group. The junction had 6 bases not matched to a gene; V was cut back by 4 bases and J by 4 bases. CDR3 length equals 14 residues. Per the germline V gene, CDR1 is SGHNT and CDR2 is YYREEE (reference sequence). J is TRBJ2-7 and V is TRBV5-4; TRBD2 agrees at 9 bases. The material was peripheral blood, obtained 28 days after the second AZD1222 dose. The receptor comes from an adult who received the AZD1222 COVID-19 vaccine. The CDR3 here is CASSAGTSLYEQYF. CDR3 DNA sequence: TGTGCCAGCAGCGCCGGGACTAGCTTGTACGAGCAGTACTTC. Supplemented by reference TRBV5-4 and TRBJ2-7, the full variable domain reads ETGVTQSPTHLIKTRGQQVTLRCSSQSGHNTVSWYQQALGQGPQFIFQYYREEENGRGNFPPRFSGLQFPNYSSELNVNALELDDSALYLCASSAGTSLYEQYFGPGTRLTVT.